These 29 T cell receptor beta chains were all obtained from the same sample, sequenced in a study of human T cells and chemical hapten exposure. TCRdb ran MiXCR on the RACE reads and lists one entry per CDR3 protein. The sample has around 110,000 distinct CDR3 sequences, about an eighth seen once. The time point: patch test 1, 2 weeks after DPC sensitization. The treatment here: therapeutic diphenylcyclopropenone sensitization with weekly scalp DPC. Sequencing used whole blood, obtained in connection with sensitization to the hapten diphenylcyclopropenone (DPC). These receptors all come from a woman in her 50s with alopecia areata. Some clones in this sample may be carry-over from other donors' samples.

V usage is TRBV29-1 and J usage is TRBJ1-1; TRBD1 might be the D (6 bases). V was clipped by 3 bases and J by 5 bases, with 16 bases between them. This CDR3 is 14 amino acids long. Germline V gene sequence: CDR1 SQVTM, CDR2 ANQGSEA. Here the CDR3 DNA reads TGCAGCGTTGACAGCGTGGGGGGCGGGACTGAAGCTTTCTTT. It is translated as CSVDSVGGGTEAFF.

In its sample, this clonotype was seen many times. Written as DNA, the CDR3 is TGCGCCAGCAGCTCCGGACAGGGCGGTGAAGCTTTCTTT. Translation: CASSSGQGGEAFF. The rearrangement uses TRBV5-1 and TRBJ1-1; TRBD1 aligns across 8 bases. V dropped 3 bases and J dropped 7; count of bases not matched to a gene: 5. This CDR3 has 13 amino acids. Germline lookup yields CDR1 SGHRS and CDR2 YFSETQ.

This clonotype was seen a few times. The J gene is TRBJ2-3, the V gene TRBV6-2 or TRBV6-3; D is possibly TRBD2 (6 bases). Germline CDR1 and CDR2: MNHEY and SVGEGT. The CDR3 is 16 residues long. V lost 2 bases and J lost 7, with 19 bases in between. The DNA for the CDR3 is TGTGCCAGCAGTTACCCGAGGCGGGACCCCACTCATACGCAGTATTTT. Protein sequence: CASSYPRRDPTHTQYF.

This chain joins TRBV12-3 or TRBV12-4 and TRBJ2-2; 11 nucleotides match TRBD1. V lost 5 bases to trimming and J lost 6 bases; unmatched junction nucleotides: 8. The CDR3 consists of 16 residues. The CDR3 sequence is CASSPRTGGYPGELFF. Here the CDR3 DNA reads TGTGCCAGCAGTCCAAGGACAGGGGGCTACCCCGGGGAGCTGTTTTTT.

This chain uses TRBV4-3 with TRBJ2-7, with 8 bases that match TRBD2. CDR3 length: 15 residues. With V trimmed by 0 bases and J by 0 bases, 1 base remained unmatched. The germline CDR1 and CDR2 sequences are LGHNA and YSLEER. The CDR3 DNA sequence: TGCGCCAGCAGCCAAGAGCTAGCGGGCTCCTACGAGCAGTACTTC. Amino acids: CASSQELAGSYEQYF.

This clonotype was observed a few times. The chain combines TRBV7-9 with TRBJ1-4; D remains ambiguous. Per the germline V gene, CDR1 is SEHNR and CDR2 is FQNEAQ (reference sequence). Between the trimmed V and J ends, which lost 5 bases and 10 bases, there was a span of 11 bases. There are 12 residues in the CDR3. The CDR3 region is CASSHREGKLFF. The CDR3 nucleotides are TGTGCCAGCAGCCACAGAGAGGGAAAACTGTTTTTT.

This clonotype was seen only a few times. This rearrangement joins TRBV9 to TRBJ1-2, with D possibly TRBD1 on 6 matching bases. The CDR3 contains 12 residues. CDR1 and CDR2 from the germline V gene are SGDLS and YYNGEE. Trimming took 5 bases from V and 5 from J, leaving 10 bases between them. CDR3 bases: TGTGCCAGCAGGAGGGACAATTATGGCTACACCTTC. It translates to CASRRDNYGYTF.

In this sample, this clonotype turned up many times. The chain is built from TRBV20-1 and TRBJ1-4; D is unresolved. Germline assignment: CDR1 DFQATT and CDR2 SNEGSKA (reference sequence). CDR3 length: 15 amino acids. Trimming pared 0 bases from V and 3 bases from J, leaving 11 bases between. DNA for the CDR3: TGCAGTGCTAGAGATTGGGCGGATTCTAATGAAAAACTGTTTTTT. Translating gives CSARDWADSNEKLFF.

Note on this clonotype: Its ends do not fully match the called genes, so a read error is possible. The chain recombines TRBV6-5 with TRBJ2-7; D call uncertain. The CDR3 has 11 amino acids. CDR1 and CDR2 from the germline V gene are MNHEY and SVGAGI. For the CDR3, the DNA is TGTGCCGGCAGTACCAGTGGCGAGCAGTACTTC. Its translation is CAGSTSGEQYF.

This clonotype has a handful of counts. The chain carries TRBV6-4 and TRBJ2-5; 7 bases map to TRBD2. The trim removed 9 bases at V and 1 base at J, leaving 5 bases unmatched. This CDR3 region has 13 residues. CDR1 is MRHNA and CDR2 is SNTAGT in the germline V gene. The CDR3 loop is CASAREAQETQYF. In DNA, the CDR3 is TGTGCCAGTGCCCGGGAGGCCCAAGAGACCCAGTACTTC.

The chain recombines TRBV3-1 with TRBJ2-2, with TRBD2 matching over 14 bases. CDR1 and CDR2 (germline): LGHDT, YNNKEL (reference sequence). The CDR3 spans 17 residues. The junction had 6 bases not matched to a gene; V was cut back by 3 bases and J by 6 bases. The CDR3 DNA follows: TGTGCCAGCAGCCATTATCCGGGACTAGCGGGAGCCGGGGAGCTGTTTTTT. Its protein product is CASSHYPGLAGAGELFF.

This clonotype was counted between two and nine times. The chain combines TRBV7-7 with TRBJ2-1; the match to TRBD2 covers 7 bases. Trimming cost V 5 bases and J 0 bases; bases outside gene matches: 4. CDR3 length: 15 amino acids. CDR1 is SSHAT and CDR2 is FNYEAQ in the germline V gene (reference sequence). As DNA, the CDR3 is TGTGCCAGCAGCGGAGCGGGGAGCTCCTACAATGAGCAGTTCTTC. It codes for CASSGAGSSYNEQFF.

The sample holds many counts of this clonotype. The V gene is TRBV4-1, the J gene TRBJ2-2; D not resolved. The CDR3 length is 14 residues. Germline assignment: CDR1 MGHRA and CDR2 YSYEKL. The ends were cut back, 4 bases at V and 5 bases at J, with 11 bases in the middle. The CDR3 protein is CASSLARRTGELFF. For the CDR3, the DNA is TGCGCCAGCAGCCTGGCCAGACGGACCGGGGAGCTGTTTTTT.

This clonotype occurred many times. The CDR3 nucleotides read TGTGCCAGCAGTTCTTTAGCGGGGGGGCAAGAGACCCAGTACTTC. Protein: CASSSLAGGQETQYF. The chain combines TRBV6-5 with TRBJ2-5; 11 bases match TRBD2. This CDR3 is 15 amino acids long. The germline V gene has CDR1 MNHEY and CDR2 SVGAGI. The V segment lost 4 bases and the J segment 2 bases; nucleotides outside the gene matches: 3.

The V gene is TRBV5-1, the J gene TRBJ2-1, with 8 bases that match TRBD2. The CDR3 is made up of 17 amino acids. Per the germline V gene, CDR1 is SGHRS and CDR2 is YFSETQ. Germline trimming cut 4 bases from V and 4 bases from J; bases unmatched to any gene: 13. CDR3: CASSPTSGRQIYNEQFF. As DNA, the CDR3 is TGCGCCAGCAGCCCCACTAGCGGCCGCCAGATTTACAATGAGCAGTTCTTC.

Concerning this clonotype: Possible read error: a much larger clone is one base away. The chain joins TRBV21-1 to TRBJ2-1. TRBV21-1 represents a pseudogene. The CDR3 covers 9 residues. CDR3 nucleotides: TGTGCCGGCAGATCTATTGAGTTCTTC. Translated, it gives CAGRSIEFF.

At least ten counts were recorded for this clonotype. The rearrangement uses TRBV29-1 and TRBJ2-7; 11 positions match TRBD2. The V gene's germline CDR1 is SQVTM and CDR2 ANQGSEA. CDR3 length equals 15 residues. Unmatched junction bases numbered 5, after V lost 4 bases and J lost 0 bases. CDR3 DNA sequence: TGCAGCGTTGGCCCCACTAGCGGGAGCTCCTACGAGCAGTACTTC. This translates into CSVGPTSGSSYEQYF.

This sequence joins TRBV27 and TRBJ2-3; 8 bases are shared with TRBD2. With 9 bases clipped from V and 0 bases from J, the junction kept 5 bases outside the gene matches. Per germline, CDR1 MNHEY and CDR2 SMNVEV (reference sequence). The CDR3 extends over 14 amino acids. The CDR3 DNA sequence: TGTGCCAGTAAGCGGGGGTCTAGCACAGATACGCAGTATTTT. The encoded protein is CASKRGSSTDTQYF.

This clonotype has at least ten counts. The chain is built from TRBV6-5 and TRBJ1-1; TRBD1 matches 7 bases. Losses at the gene ends were 1 base for V and 4 bases for J; bases not matched to a gene: 3. This CDR3 contains 14 residues. CDR1 is MNHEY and CDR2 is SVGAGI in the germline V gene. The CDR3: CASSYYRGGTEAFF. For the CDR3, the DNA is TGTGCCAGCAGTTACTACAGGGGTGGCACTGAAGCTTTCTTT.

This clonotype was seen a few times. This rearrangement joins TRBV7-7 to TRBJ2-3; TRBD2 agrees at 7 bases. The CDR3 is 15 residues long. CDR1 and CDR2 from the germline V gene are SSHAT and FNYEAQ (reference sequence). The V gene end was trimmed by 1 base and the J gene end by 4 bases; junction bases not matched to a gene: 5. The CDR3 region is CASSLGGSGADTQYF. The CDR3 DNA is TGTGCCAGCAGCTTAGGGGGGAGCGGGGCAGATACGCAGTATTTT.

There are many counts of this clonotype. The J gene is TRBJ2-3, the V gene TRBV27; 7 bases line up with TRBD1. This CDR3 is built from 16 residues. CDR1 is MNHEY and CDR2 is SMNVEV in the germline V gene (reference sequence). V was clipped by 5 bases and J by 3 bases; unmatched bases: 11. CDR3 region: CASSIRDSYGTDTQYF. CDR3 nucleotide sequence: TGTGCCAGCAGTATCCGGGACAGCTATGGTACAGATACGCAGTATTTT.

The rearrangement uses TRBV3-1 and TRBJ2-3, with D possibly matching TRBD1 (5 bases). The germline V and J ends were trimmed by 4 bases and 10 bases, with 12 bases remaining between them. This CDR3 region has 12 residues. Germline loops: CDR1 LGHDT, CDR2 YNNKEL (reference sequence). The CDR3 DNA reads TGTGCCAGCAGCCGACAGCGTGACGCGCAGTATTTT. Protein: CASSRQRDAQYF.

The sample holds many counts of this clonotype. The chain recombines TRBV18 with TRBJ1-5; 9 bases are a match to TRBD1. Germline V gene data show CDR1 as KGHSH and CDR2 as LQKENI. The CDR3 sequence is 16 residues long. After removal of 0 bases from V and 2 bases from J, the junction contained 2 bases not matched to a gene. The CDR3 DNA reads as TGTGCCAGCTCACCACCGGGACAGGGAGGCAATCAGCCCCAGCATTTT. It translates to CASSPPGQGGNQPQHF. Together with reference TRBV18 and TRBJ1-5, the CDR3 gives the full variable domain: NAGVMQNPRHLVRRRGQEARLRCSPMKGHSHVYWYRQLPEEGLKFMVYLQKENIIDESGMPKERFSAEFPKEGPSILRIQQVVRGDSAAYFCASSPPGQGGNQPQHFGDGTRLSIL.

There are a few counts of this clonotype. The rearrangement links TRBV28 to TRBJ1-2; TRBD1 is a possible D gene (5 bases). The CDR3 is 13 residues long. V lost 3 bases and J 6 bases, leaving 11 bases between the germline ends. The germline CDR1 and CDR2 sequences are MDHEN and SYDVKM. CDR3 coding DNA: TGTGCCAGCAGTTTTCTAAGAGGGGATGGCTACACCTTC. It yields the protein CASSFLRGDGYTF.

This clonotype was counted at least ten times. This chain connects TRBV2 to TRBJ1-1; D is unresolved. V was trimmed by 3 bases and J by 6 bases, leaving 11 bases between them. The CDR3 consists of 13 residues. Germline V gene lookup returns CDR1 SNHLY and CDR2 FYNNEI. The CDR3, as DNA: TGTGCCAGCAGTGACCTGGTGGTGTCTGAAGCTTTCTTT. Translation: CASSDLVVSEAFF.

The sample holds a few counts of this clonotype. The V gene is TRBV19, the J gene TRBJ1-5; D may be TRBD1 (6 bases). Germline V gene sequence: CDR1 LNHDA, CDR2 SQIVND (reference sequence). Trimming stripped 2 bases from V and 4 bases from J, with 15 bases between. The CDR3 totals 16 residues. This CDR3 reads CASSIPRGAGNQPQHF. For the CDR3, the DNA is TGTGCCAGTAGTATACCTCGGGGGGCAGGTAATCAGCCCCAGCATTTT. Supplemented by reference TRBV19 and TRBJ1-5, the full variable domain reads DGGITQSPKYLFRKEGQNVTLSCEQNLNHDAMYWYRQDPGQGLRLIYYSQIVNDFQKGDIAEGYSVSREKKESFPLTVTSAQKNPTAFYLCASSIPRGAGNQPQHFGDGTRLSIL.

This clonotype was observed many times. V is TRBV18 and J is TRBJ1-3; no firm D call. Germline CDR1 and CDR2: KGHSH and LQKENI. The CDR3 sequence is 14 residues long. With 3 bases removed from V and 4 bases from J, the gap between germline ends came to 10 bases. The chain's CDR3 is CASSPGISGNTIYF. The CDR3 DNA sequence: TGTGCCAGCTCACCTGGGATTTCAGGAAACACCATATATTTT.

The gene calls are TRBV6-1 and TRBJ2-1; 9 nucleotides agree with TRBD2. The trim removed 11 bases at V and 2 bases at J, leaving 4 bases unmatched. Germline-derived CDR1 and CDR2 are MNHNS and SASEGT. The CDR3 length is 13 residues. The CDR3 is CALLAGPYNEQFF. CDR3 nucleotide sequence: TGTGCCCTCCTAGCGGGGCCCTACAATGAGCAGTTCTTC.

This clonotype came up many times. The chain has TRBV18 and TRBJ1-1; TRBD1 agrees at 11 bases. The CDR3 length is 15 residues. The J segment lost 1 base and the V segment lost 5 bases, leaving 3 bases of the junction unmatched. CDR1 and CDR2 (germline): KGHSH, LQKENI. CDR3 loop: CASSFGQGANTEAFF. CDR3 DNA: TGTGCCAGCTCATTCGGACAGGGGGCGAACACTGAAGCTTTCTTT.